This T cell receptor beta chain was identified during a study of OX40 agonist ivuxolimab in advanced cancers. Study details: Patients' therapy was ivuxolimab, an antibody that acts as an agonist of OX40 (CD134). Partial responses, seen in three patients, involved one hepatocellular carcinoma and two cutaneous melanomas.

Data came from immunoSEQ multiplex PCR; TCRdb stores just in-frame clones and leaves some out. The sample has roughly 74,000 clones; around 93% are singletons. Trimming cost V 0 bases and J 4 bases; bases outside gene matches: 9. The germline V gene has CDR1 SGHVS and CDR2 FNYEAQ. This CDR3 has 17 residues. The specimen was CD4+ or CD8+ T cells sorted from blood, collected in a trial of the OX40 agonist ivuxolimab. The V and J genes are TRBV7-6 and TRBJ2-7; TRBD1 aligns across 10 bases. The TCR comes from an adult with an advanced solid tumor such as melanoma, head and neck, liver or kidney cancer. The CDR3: CASSLAVGTGANYEQYF. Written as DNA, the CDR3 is TGTGCCAGCAGCTTAGCGGTCGGGACAGGGGCAAATTACGAGCAGTACTTC.